These T cell receptor beta chains were read from a single sample in a study of T-cell reconstitution after alpha-beta-depleted transplantation in children. TCRdb analysed the PCR reads with MiXCR anew, one entry per CDR3 protein. This sample has hundreds of thousands of distinct CDR3 sequences, with around 13% found just once. The sequences come from PBMCs, collected before TCRalphabeta/CD19-depleted stem cell transplant. These TCRs come from a girl aged 2-10 years with congenital amegakaryocytic thrombocytopenia, due to receive a stem cell transplant. Both conserved end residues are part of each CDR3. D genes are given only for firm matches. Expanded clones are given a class, and other clones once, few, many or no size at all.

clone_size j_call v_call d_call cdr3_nt cdr3_aa
once TRBJ1-2 TRBV29-1 NA TGCAGCGTCCGTCTCCCAGCTAACTATGGCTACACCTTC CSVRLPANYGYTF
few TRBJ2-7 TRBV20-1 TRBD2 TGCAGCGGGGGGGGCATCGACGAGCAGTACTTC CSGGGIDEQYF
NA TRBJ1-2 TRBV2 NA TGTGCCAGCAGTGTATCCTGGGAGAATGGCTACACCTTC CASSVSWENGYTF
NA TRBJ2-7 TRBV20-1 NA TGCAGTGCTAGAGATTCGGTGAACTCCTACGAGCAGTACTTC CSARDSVNSYEQYF
NA TRBJ2-7 TRBV5-1 TRBD1 TGCGCCAGCAGCTTAGGGACAGGATGGTACGAGCAGTACTTC CASSLGTGWYEQYF
many TRBJ1-2 TRBV24-1 NA TGTGCCACCAGTCCTTCTTCCGGGACAAGGACTAACTATGGCTACACCTTC CATSPSSGTRTNYGYTF
NA TRBJ2-7 TRBV2 TRBD1 TGTGCCAGCAGTGGCGACAGGGTTAGCGCCTACGAGCAGTACTTC CASSGDRVSAYEQYF
few TRBJ2-2 TRBV30 NA TGTGCCTGGAGTCTTGAGGGGCGAGGCGGGGAGCTGTTTTTT CAWSLEGRGGELFF
many TRBJ2-7 TRBV20-1 NA TGCAGTGCGACCAGGAGCTCCTACGAGCAGTACTTC CSATRSSYEQYF
NA TRBJ2-1 TRBV19 TRBD2 TGTGCCAGTAGTGTTCTTAGCGGGAGAAGGGTCAATGAGCAGTTCTTC CASSVLSGRRVNEQFF
NA TRBJ2-5 TRBV12-3/TRBV12-4 NA TGTGCCAGCAGCCGTATTGAAGAGACCCAGTACTTC CASSRIEETQYF
many TRBJ1-4 TRBV10-3 NA TGTGCCATCAGTGAGTCGAATGGTGTGGGTGAAAAACTGTTTTTT CAISESNGVGEKLFF
many TRBJ2-5 TRBV29-1 TRBD2 TGCAGCGTTAGGAGACTAGCGGGCCAAGAGACCCAGTACTTC CSVRRLAGQETQYF
few TRBJ2-7 TRBV11-2 TRBD1 TGTGCCAGCAGCTTAGCCAGGGGGAAGGGCAACTTC CASSLARGKGNF
many TRBJ2-5 TRBV29-1 TRBD2 TGCAGCGTTGAATGGGCGGGAGTCGAGACCCAGTACTTC CSVEWAGVETQYF
many TRBJ2-1 TRBV5-6 NA TGTGCCAGCAGCTTGGAATATAGGGCCGGGCAGTTCTTC CASSLEYRAGQFF
many TRBJ1-1 TRBV6-1 NA TGTGCCAGCAGTGAGGTGGGCGGCACTGAAGCTTTCTTT CASSEVGGTEAFF
few TRBJ2-7 TRBV2 NA TGTGCCAGCATGGACAGAGCCTACGAGCAGTACTTC CASMDRAYEQYF
many TRBJ2-7 TRBV5-1 NA TGCGCCAGCAGCCCCGGCTCAGGACCCTACGAGCAGTACTTC CASSPGSGPYEQYF
many TRBJ2-7 TRBV20-1 TRBD2 TGCAGTGCCACCGGGACTAACTCCTACGAGCAGTACTTC CSATGTNSYEQYF
many TRBJ2-1 TRBV7-9 NA TGTGCCAGCAGCTTGCCAGGGATCGGATACAATGAGCAGTTCTTC CASSLPGIGYNEQFF
few TRBJ2-7 TRBV7-9 NA TGTGCCAGCAGCTTAGTGATACAGGTCTACGAGCAGTACTTC CASSLVIQVYEQYF
many TRBJ2-3 TRBV20-1 TRBD2 TGCAGTGCTAGGTATCGGGGAGGGCCGACAGATACGCAGTATTTT CSARYRGGPTDTQYF
NA TRBJ2-1 TRBV18 TRBD2 TGTGCCAGCTCACCGTCCGGGACTAGCGGGAGAGGTCCGAGCTCCTACAATGAGCAGTTCTTC CASSPSGTSGRGPSSYNEQFF
many TRBJ2-7 TRBV15 NA TGTGCCACCAGCAGAAGGCCCCCGGGAGCCTACGAGCAGTACTTC CATSRRPPGAYEQYF
few TRBJ1-2 TRBV12-5 TRBD1 TGTGCTAGTGGCCCCCCGGGACAGAACTATGGCTACACCTTC CASGPPGQNYGYTF
many TRBJ1-6 TRBV12-3/TRBV12-4 NA TGTGCCAGCAGCGCCATGGGTGGACTCCGTAATTCACCCCTCCACTTT CASSAMGGLRNSPLHF
NA TRBJ2-3 TRBV4-1 NA TGCGCCAGCAGCCCCCTGCGTGTGCGGGCTACTCCGCAGTATTTT CASSPLRVRATPQYF
many TRBJ2-5 TRBV5-4 NA TGTGCCAGCAGCTTGGTAACAGCACATGAGACCCAGTACTTC CASSLVTAHETQYF
NA TRBJ2-5 TRBV7-6 TRBD2 TGTGCCAGCAGCTTAACGGCTAGCGGGAGTGGGACCCAGTACTTC CASSLTASGSGTQYF
many TRBJ2-5 TRBV29-1 NA TGCAGCGTTGATCGGGACGACCAAGAGACCCAGTACTTC CSVDRDDQETQYF
NA TRBJ2-7 TRBV5-6 NA TGTGCCAGCAGCTTGTATGGGGGCGGCAATTACGAGCAGTACTTC CASSLYGGGNYEQYF
many TRBJ2-5 TRBV7-6 TRBD1 TGTGCCAGCAGCTACGGACAGGCCAATACTATCCAAGAGACCCAGTACTTC CASSYGQANTIQETQYF
many TRBJ2-3 TRBV20-1 NA TGCAGTGCTAGAGAAAATTCCCTCGGCCCCACAGATACGCAGTATTTT CSARENSLGPTDTQYF
NA TRBJ2-1 TRBV29-1 TRBD1 TGCAGCGATGAAAGGACAGGGACCTACAATGAGCAGTTCTTC CSDERTGTYNEQFF
many TRBJ2-1 TRBV6-6 NA TGTGCCAGCAGGACGTACAATGAGCAGTTCTTC CASRTYNEQFF
many TRBJ1-1 TRBV28 NA TGTGCCAGCAGTAAAAGGGGAATAGGCTACACTGAAGCTTTCTTT CASSKRGIGYTEAFF
NA TRBJ2-5 TRBV7-9 TRBD2 TGTGCCAGCTCAGAAGCGGGAGGTCAAGAGACCCAGTACTTC CASSEAGGQETQYF
few TRBJ2-7 TRBV5-5 NA TGTGCCAGCAGCTTGCGCACAATCTACGAGCAGTACTTC CASSLRTIYEQYF
many TRBJ2-1 TRBV20-1 NA TGCAGTGCTCAGATCAGGGGCGGGAGTTATGGGAATGAGCAGTTCTTC CSAQIRGGSYGNEQFF
NA TRBJ2-3 TRBV6-1 NA TGTGCCAGCACCAAAGACCGAACAGATACGCAGTATTTT CASTKDRTDTQYF
many TRBJ2-5 TRBV6-1 NA TGTGCCAGCATGGAGTTCCAAGAGACCCAGTACTTC CASMEFQETQYF
few TRBJ2-7 TRBV6-1 TRBD2 TGTGCCAGCATCTCTAGCGGAGGGAATAGGGAGCAGTACTTC CASISSGGNREQYF
few TRBJ2-1 TRBV20-1 TRBD2 TGCAGTGGACTAGCGGGGTTCAATGAGCAGTTCTTC CSGLAGFNEQFF
NA TRBJ2-7 TRBV29-1 NA TGCAGCGCAGCACAGGGCGTCTCCTACGAGCAGTACTTC CSAAQGVSYEQYF
many TRBJ2-2 TRBV12-3/TRBV12-4 TRBD1 TGTGCCAGCAGGACAGGGGCGGGGTCCGGGGAGCTGTTTTTT CASRTGAGSGELFF
many TRBJ2-3 TRBV20-1 TRBD2 TGCAGTGCTAGCTACGGGAGGGCGGCAGATACGCAGTATTTT CSASYGRAADTQYF
many TRBJ2-1 TRBV12-3/TRBV12-4 NA TGTGCCAGCAGAGACTGGAGGGACTCCAATGAGCAGTTCTTC CASRDWRDSNEQFF
NA TRBJ2-7 TRBV5-1 NA TGCGCCAGCAGCTTTTCTAGCGGAGGGGGTCGGGTGTACGAGCAGTACTTC CASSFSSGGGRVYEQYF
NA TRBJ2-5 TRBV5-1 TRBD2 TGCGCCAGCAGCGGGCGTGGGGCGGGAGACGGAGAGACCCAGTACTTC CASSGRGAGDGETQYF
NA TRBJ2-3 TRBV28 NA TGTGCCAGCAGTTTTTTGGTGCCAGGCACAGATACGCAGTATTTT CASSFLVPGTDTQYF
NA TRBJ2-7 TRBV12-3/TRBV12-4 TRBD1 TGTGCCAGCAGTCTTGACAGGGACCTATCCTACGAGCAGTACTTC CASSLDRDLSYEQYF
NA TRBJ2-1 TRBV20-1 NA TGCTGTGCTAGAGATTCCCTACAGCGGACCCCTACGGATGAGCAGTTCTTC CCARDSLQRTPTDEQFF
NA TRBJ2-3 TRBV7-8 TRBD1 TGTGCCAGCAGCAGCTTTTTTGGGACAGGGGACACAGATACGCAGTATTTT CASSSFFGTGDTDTQYF
few TRBJ1-1 TRBV3-1 NA TGTGCCAGCAGCCAACTGGAGGGGAACACTGAAGCTTTCTTT CASSQLEGNTEAFF
NA TRBJ2-3 TRBV10-3 NA TGTGCCATCTCGCGACTAGCAGATACGCAGTATTTT CAISRLADTQYF
many TRBJ2-7 TRBV29-1 TRBD1 TGCAGCGTTAGACAGGGGACCTACGAGCAGTACTTC CSVRQGTYEQYF
many TRBJ2-7 TRBV20-1 NA TGCAGTGCTAGAGAACAGGGTCTAGGAGACGAGCAGTACTTC CSAREQGLGDEQYF
many TRBJ1-5 TRBV12-3/TRBV12-4 TRBD1 TGTGCCAGCAGTTTATCAGGGACAGGGACGCAGCCCCAGCATTTT CASSLSGTGTQPQHF